The 7 T cell receptor beta chains below all came from one sample that was sequenced in a study of blood T cell repertoires in COVID-19. The assay was immunoSEQ multiplex PCR, and TCRdb's table has in-frame clones only and misses some. The sample contains about 130,000 clones, approximately 90% of which appear only once. Input material: peripheral blood. These receptors were collected from a man in his sixties with COVID-19, enrolled during active disease.

The chain is built from TRBV18 and TRBJ1-2; D is ambiguous. The CDR3 sequence is 15 residues long. V was clipped by 4 bases and J by 2 bases, with 14 bases between them. Germline loops: CDR1 KGHSH, CDR2 LQKENI. This CDR3 is CASSLQATPNYGYTF. DNA of the CDR3: TGTGCCAGCTCACTTCAGGCCACCCCAAACTATGGCTACACCTTC.

This chain joins TRBV4-3 and TRBJ1-6; D gene unclear. Germline CDR1 is LGHNA and CDR2 is YSLEER. CDR3 size: 16 residues. The ends were cut back, 0 bases at V and 7 bases at J, with 13 bases in the middle. CDR3 in DNA: TGCGCCAGCAGCCAAGATCTTTTCAGTGCAAATTCACCCCTCCACTTT. Translated, it gives CASSQDLFSANSPLHF.

This sequence joins TRBV12-3 or TRBV12-4 and TRBJ2-7; D is perhaps TRBD2 (5 bases). This CDR3 comprises 12 residues. Between the trimmed V and J ends, which lost 10 bases and 4 bases, there was a span of 14 bases. CDR3 amino acids: CATSLAGYEQYF. DNA of the CDR3: TGTGCCACTAGTCTTGCGGGTTACGAGCAGTACTTC.

The chain recombines TRBV5-1 with TRBJ2-5, with TRBD2 identical over 7 bases. Germline V gene sequence: CDR1 SGHRS, CDR2 YFSETQ. V was pared by 5 bases and J by 4 bases, with 11 bases of the junction left unmatched. The CDR3 contains 15 residues. CDR3 protein: CASSPGSGARETQYF. CDR3 DNA: TGCGCCAGCAGTCCTGGAAGCGGGGCTCGAGAGACCCAGTACTTC.

This sequence joins TRBV6-6 and TRBJ1-2, with 7 bases fitting TRBD1. Germline V gives CDR1 MNHNY, CDR2 SVGAGI (reference sequence). With V trimmed by 4 bases and J by 4 bases, 9 bases remained unmatched. There are 15 residues in the CDR3. The CDR3 sequence is CASSSRRGQSYGYTF. CDR3 sequence (DNA): TGTGCCAGCAGTTCCCGAAGGGGACAGTCCTATGGCTACACCTTC.

This chain links TRBV2 with TRBJ2-2; tentative D call: TRBD2 (6 bases). Between the trimmed V and J ends, which lost 4 bases and 7 bases, there was a span of 19 bases. The V gene's germline CDR1 is SNHLY and CDR2 FYNNEI. The CDR3 spans 16 residues. The CDR3 coding sequence is TGTGCCAGCAGTGTCGTGGGGACTCAGGGTGGCGGGGAGCTGTTTTTT. It encodes CASSVVGTQGGGELFF.

J is TRBJ1-4 and V is TRBV2; 7 bases fit TRBD1. The CDR3 length is 14 residues. Germline trimming cut 6 bases from V and 7 bases from J; bases unmatched to any gene: 8. Per germline, CDR1 SNHLY and CDR2 FYNNEI. The CDR3 sequence is CASRLRGRIEKLFF. The CDR3 coding sequence is TGTGCCAGCAGACTCAGGGGGAGAATTGAAAAACTGTTTTTT. The full variable domain, rest sourced from reference TRBV2 and TRBJ1-4, is EPEVTQTPSHQVTQMGQEVILRCVPISNHLYFYWYRQILGQKVEFLVSFYNNEISEKSEIFDDQFSVERPDGSNFTLKIRSTKLEDSAMYFCASRLRGRIEKLFFGSGTQLSVL.